One and the same sample provided the 27 T cell receptor beta chains below, sequenced in a study of blood T cell repertoires in COVID-19. Clones were read by immunoSEQ multiplex PCR, and TCRdb kept only the in-frame ones, dropping some. In the table there are around 290,000 clones, more than 70% of which are singletons. The sequencing sample was made of PBMCs or T cells enriched from blood (not recorded which). Receptors were obtained from a woman in her sixties or seventies in a cohort exposed to, infected with or recovered from COVID-19 (not recorded which).

The CDR3 reads CASRQTGGNTEAFF. The CDR3 DNA follows: TGTGCCAGCAGACAGACAGGCGGAAACACTGAAGCTTTCTTT. The rearrangement uses TRBV11-2 and TRBJ1-1; D perhaps matches TRBD1 (6 bases). In germline, CDR1 is SGHAT, CDR2 FQNNGV. This CDR3 spans 14 amino acids. V was trimmed by 6 bases and J by 2 bases, leaving 13 bases between them.

The V and J genes are TRBV5-8 and TRBJ2-2; 8 bases match TRBD2. Germline-derived CDR1 and CDR2 are SGHTS and YDEGEE. The junction had 7 bases not matched to a gene; V was cut back by 2 bases and J by 1 base. CDR3 length equals 17 residues. The CDR3 DNA sequence: TGTGCCAGCAGCTTTAGAGCTAGCGGGCAGAACACCGGGGAGCTGTTTTTT. This codes for CASSFRASGQNTGELFF.

The gene calls are TRBV3-1 (or the pseudogene TRBV3-2) and TRBJ2-1; D unclear. The CDR3 has 12 residues. Between the trimmed V and J ends, which lost 2 bases and 8 bases, there was a span of 7 bases. CDR1 is LGHDT and CDR2 is YNNKEL in the germline V gene (reference sequence). The CDR3 DNA is TGTGCCAGCAGCCAACTTGTTTATGAGCAGTTCTTC. Amino acids: CASSQLVYEQFF.

The V call is TRBV27, the J call TRBJ1-2; weak D call: TRBD1 (6 bases). Trimming removed 6 bases from V and 8 bases from J, with 16 bases in between. Per germline, CDR1 MNHEY and CDR2 SMNVEV (reference sequence). The CDR3 is 13 residues long. The CDR3 DNA follows: TGTGCCAGCAGCCGAACATACAGGGACGGCTACACCTTC. This encodes CASSRTYRDGYTF.

The gene calls are TRBV19 and TRBJ2-1, with D perhaps matching TRBD1 (7 bases). The CDR3 loop spans 15 amino acids. The V end was cut by 5 bases, the J end by 5 bases, with 16 bases between. Germline V lookup: CDR1 LNHDA, CDR2 SQIVND (reference sequence). The CDR3 is CASSLRQGGHNEQFF. CDR3 in DNA: TGTGCCAGTAGTCTTAGACAGGGAGGCCACAATGAGCAGTTCTTC.

The rearrangement links TRBV19 to TRBJ2-7; TRBD2 aligns across 10 bases. J gave up 4 bases and V 0 bases, and 6 bases lay outside the gene matches. The CDR3 is 16 amino acids. Germline V lookup: CDR1 LNHDA, CDR2 SQIVND (reference sequence). CDR3 loop: CASSIDLASGSYEQYF. The CDR3 nucleotides read TGTGCCAGTAGTATAGATTTGGCTAGCGGGAGTTACGAGCAGTACTTC.

The chain has TRBV9 and TRBJ2-3; no reliable D call. Germline V lookup: CDR1 SGDLS, CDR2 YYNGEE. The CDR3 runs to 15 residues. Deletions cut 2 bases from V and 1 base from J, with 11 bases between. CDR3 loop: CASSVYQRGTDTQYF. CDR3 nucleotides: TGTGCCAGCAGCGTTTACCAGCGAGGCACAGATACGCAGTATTTT.

This chain connects TRBV6-5 to TRBJ2-1, with a possible D match to TRBD1 (5 bases). Germline V gene lookup returns CDR1 MNHEY and CDR2 SVGAGI. The CDR3 extends over 16 amino acids. V was clipped by 2 bases and J by 0 bases, with 11 bases between them. In DNA form, the CDR3 reads TGTGCCAGCAGTTACGGGGCGGCGAGCTCCTACAATGAGCAGTTCTTC. The encoded protein is CASSYGAASSYNEQFF.

The chain is built from TRBV30 and TRBJ2-7, with 7 bases that match TRBD2. The germline V gene encodes CDR1 GTSNPN and CDR2 SVGIG (reference sequence). This CDR3 is built from 12 residues. J lost 5 bases, V lost 3 bases, and 4 bases had no gene match. CDR3 DNA sequence: TGTGCCTGGAGCGGGGGGTCCAACGAGCAGTACTTC. Its protein is CAWSGGSNEQYF.

The chain uses TRBV6-1 and TRBJ2-1; TRBD2 matches 9 bases. The V segment lost 1 base and the J segment 4 bases; nucleotides outside the gene matches: 11. CDR1 is MNHNS and CDR2 is SASEGT in the germline V gene. The CDR3 covers 18 residues. CDR3 bases: TGTGCCAGCAGTGAAGAAAAAGATAGCGGGAGTTGGTACAATGAGCAGTTCTTC. Protein product: CASSEEKDSGSWYNEQFF.

This sequence joins TRBV10-1 and TRBJ2-1; D perhaps matches TRBD1 (6 bases). CDR1 is WNHNN and CDR2 is SYGVQD in the germline V gene (reference sequence). This CDR3 has 18 residues. Deletions cut 3 bases from V and 2 bases from J, with 20 bases between. CDR3 DNA: TGCGCCAGCAGTGAATGGCGACAGGTCCCAGGGACCTACAATGAGCAGTTCTTC. It yields the protein CASSEWRQVPGTYNEQFF.

The CDR3 region is CASSSTVAGYNEQFF. The CDR3 DNA follows: TGTGCCAGCTCATCGACGGTAGCGGGGTACAATGAGCAGTTCTTC. This chain connects TRBV18 to TRBJ2-1, with TRBD2 identical over 8 bases. Germline V gene lookup returns CDR1 KGHSH and CDR2 LQKENI. J lost 4 bases, V lost 5 bases, and 7 bases had no gene match. The CDR3 sequence is 15 residues long.

This clone showed up just once. V gene TRBV6-2 or TRBV6-3 combines with J gene TRBJ1-1, with D uncertain. CDR3 length: 15 amino acids. Germline V gene lookup returns CDR1 MNHEY and CDR2 SVGEGT. V shed 6 bases and J shed 0 bases, with 14 bases lying between them. CDR3 in amino acids: CASSPTAGMNTEAFF. In nucleotides, the CDR3 is TGTGCCAGCAGCCCAACCGCCGGGATGAACACTGAAGCTTTCTTT.

The genes are TRBV9 and TRBJ2-7; the match to TRBD1 covers 7 bases. The CDR3 is 17 residues long. V lost 1 base and J lost 3; bases outside the gene matches: 13. Germline CDR1 SGDLS, CDR2 YYNGEE. DNA for the CDR3: TGTGCCAGCAGCGTACGGCAAGGACAGGACCTATTCTACGAGCAGTACTTC. Amino acid sequence: CASSVRQGQDLFYEQYF.

The rearrangement links TRBV24-1 to TRBJ2-1, with TRBD2 identical over 13 bases. CDR1 is KGHDR, CDR2 SFDVKD, per germline. CDR3 size: 18 residues. The junction had 10 bases not matched to a gene; V was cut back by 3 bases and J by 6 bases. In nucleotides, the CDR3 is TGTGCCACCAGTGATCCCCCCGGACTAGCGGGAGCCCCCAATGAGCAGTTCTTC. Amino acids: CATSDPPGLAGAPNEQFF.

This clone was found once. V usage is TRBV5-4 and J usage is TRBJ1-2; TRBD1 matches at 8 bases. CDR3 length: 18 residues. Germline V gene lookup returns CDR1 SGHNT and CDR2 YYREEE (reference sequence). V lost 4 bases to trimming and J lost 4 bases; unmatched junction nucleotides: 18. This chain's CDR3 is CASSRPGQEMRVGYGYTF. CDR3 nucleotides: TGTGCCAGCAGCCGACCGGGACAGGAGATGCGGGTCGGCTATGGCTACACCTTC.

This chain joins TRBV12-3 or TRBV12-4 and TRBJ1-5; D is unresolved. CDR3 length equals 13 residues. V was trimmed by 5 bases and J by 5 bases, leaving 10 bases between them. CDR3 nucleotide sequence: TGTGCCAGCAGTCGGGAGGGTTATCAGCCCCAGCATTTT. It specifies CASSREGYQPQHF.

The J gene is TRBJ1-5, the V gene TRBV9; TRBD1 matches at 9 bases. The CDR3 extends over 14 amino acids. Germline trimming cut 4 bases from V and 4 bases from J; bases unmatched to any gene: 3. Per the germline V gene, CDR1 is SGDLS and CDR2 is YYNGEE. CDR3 DNA sequence: TGTGCCAGCAGCCGCGGACAGGGGAATCAGCCCCAGCATTTT. Translation gives CASSRGQGNQPQHF.

The CDR3 here is CASSFNRGDTQYF. As DNA, the CDR3 is TGTGCCAGCAGTTTCAACAGGGGTGATACGCAGTATTTT. V gene TRBV28 combines with J gene TRBJ2-3, with 7 positions matching TRBD1. The CDR3 consists of 13 residues. CDR1 and CDR2 (germline): MDHEN, SYDVKM. The V segment lost 3 bases and the J segment 6 bases; nucleotides outside the gene matches: 3.

V is TRBV19 and J is TRBJ2-3, with TRBD2 identical over 11 bases. J lost 0 bases, V lost 5 bases, and 10 bases had no gene match. The CDR3 spans 18 residues. The V gene's germline CDR1 is LNHDA and CDR2 SQIVND (reference sequence). DNA of the CDR3: TGTGCCAGTAGTCCGGGACTAGCGGTACCTACTAGCACAGATACGCAGTATTTT. It translates to CASSPGLAVPTSTDTQYF.

This chain joins TRBV27 and TRBJ2-7; D is perhaps TRBD2 (5 bases). The CDR3 loop spans 14 amino acids. Germline-derived CDR1 and CDR2 are MNHEY and SMNVEV (reference sequence). The ends were cut back, 3 bases at V and 6 bases at J, with 15 bases in the middle. CDR3 region: CASSFVGALTEQYF. The CDR3 DNA sequence: TGTGCCAGCAGTTTTGTGGGAGCTCTAACCGAGCAGTACTTC.

The chain links TRBV18 to TRBJ1-3, with 8 bases that match TRBD1. V was clipped by 4 bases and J by 2 bases; unmatched bases: 1. Germline CDR1 is KGHSH and CDR2 is LQKENI. The CDR3 runs to 14 residues. In nucleotides, the CDR3 is TGTGCCAGCTCACAACAGGGGGCTGGAAACACCATATATTTT. It yields the protein CASSQQGAGNTIYF.

The chain combines TRBV6-2 or TRBV6-3 with TRBJ2-7; D remains ambiguous. Trimming left V 2 bases short and J 4 bases short, with 6 bases between. The CDR3 extends over 12 amino acids. CDR1 and CDR2 (germline): MNHEY, SVGEGT. CDR3 sequence reads: CASSYLYYEQYF. CDR3 sequence (DNA): TGTGCCAGCAGTTACCTCTATTACGAGCAGTACTTC.

A single count supports this clone. The chain couples TRBV5-1 to TRBJ1-2, with D possibly matching TRBD1 (6 bases). The germline V gene has CDR1 SGHRS and CDR2 YFSETQ. The ends were cut back, 0 bases at V and 6 bases at J, with 15 bases in the middle. This CDR3 spans 15 amino acids. CDR3 sequence (DNA): TGCGCCAGCAGCTTGGCCGAGGGGGATCGCCATGGCTACACCTTC. Protein product: CASSLAEGDRHGYTF.

This clone occurred once. The CDR3 bases are TGTGCCAGCAGTACACAGGGGCTGGCTAATGAAAAACTGTTTTTT. The encoded protein is CASSTQGLANEKLFF. V is TRBV27 and J is TRBJ1-4; 7 bases map to TRBD1. Germline V gene lookup returns CDR1 MNHEY and CDR2 SMNVEV (reference sequence). V shed 5 bases, J shed 3 bases, and the junction held 6 bases outside the gene matches. This CDR3 comprises 15 residues.

This clone was recorded only once. The chain has TRBV6-5 and TRBJ2-7; the D gene is possibly TRBD2 (7 bases). The germline CDR1 and CDR2 sequences are MNHEY and SVGAGI. The CDR3 sequence is 14 residues long. The V end was cut by 2 bases, the J end by 4 bases, with 12 bases between. CDR3: CASSYGRGGYEQYF. Written as DNA, the CDR3 is TGTGCCAGCAGTTACGGCAGGGGAGGGTACGAGCAGTACTTC.

The chain joins TRBV2 to TRBJ1-6, with D possibly matching TRBD1 (5 bases). Germline-derived CDR1 and CDR2 are SNHLY and FYNNEI. There are 14 residues in the CDR3. Deletions cut 5 bases from V and 4 bases from J, with 9 bases between. The CDR3 sequence: CASSQTVYNSPLHF. The DNA of the CDR3 is TGTGCCAGCAGTCAGACAGTTTATAATTCACCCCTCCACTTT.